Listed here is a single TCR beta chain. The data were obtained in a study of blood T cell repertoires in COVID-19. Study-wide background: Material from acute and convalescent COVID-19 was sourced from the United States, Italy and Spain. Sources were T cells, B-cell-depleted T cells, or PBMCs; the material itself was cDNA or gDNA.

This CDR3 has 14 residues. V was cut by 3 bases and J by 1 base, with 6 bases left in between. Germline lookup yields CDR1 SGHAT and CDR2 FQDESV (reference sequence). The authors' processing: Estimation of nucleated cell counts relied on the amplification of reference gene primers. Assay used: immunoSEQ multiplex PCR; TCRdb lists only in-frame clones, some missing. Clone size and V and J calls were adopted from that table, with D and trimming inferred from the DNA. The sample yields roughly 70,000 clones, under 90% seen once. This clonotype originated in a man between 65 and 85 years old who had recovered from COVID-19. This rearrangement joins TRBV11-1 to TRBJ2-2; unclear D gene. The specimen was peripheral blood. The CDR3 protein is CASSLSVNTGELFF. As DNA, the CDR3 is TGTGCCAGCAGCTTGTCCGTGAACACCGGGGAGCTGTTTTTT.